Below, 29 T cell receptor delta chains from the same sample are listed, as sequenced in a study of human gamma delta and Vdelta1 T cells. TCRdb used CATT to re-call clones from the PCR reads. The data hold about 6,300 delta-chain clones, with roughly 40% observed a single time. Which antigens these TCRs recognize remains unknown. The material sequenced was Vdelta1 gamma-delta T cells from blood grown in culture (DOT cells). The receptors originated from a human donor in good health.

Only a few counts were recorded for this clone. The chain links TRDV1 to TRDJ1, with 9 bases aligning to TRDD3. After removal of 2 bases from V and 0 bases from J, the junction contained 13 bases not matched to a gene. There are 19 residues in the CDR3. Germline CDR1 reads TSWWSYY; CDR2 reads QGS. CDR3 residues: CALGEENYWGTWYTDKLIF. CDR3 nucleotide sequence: TGTGCTCTTGGGGAAGAGAACTACTGGGGGACCTGGTACACCGATAAACTCATCTTT.

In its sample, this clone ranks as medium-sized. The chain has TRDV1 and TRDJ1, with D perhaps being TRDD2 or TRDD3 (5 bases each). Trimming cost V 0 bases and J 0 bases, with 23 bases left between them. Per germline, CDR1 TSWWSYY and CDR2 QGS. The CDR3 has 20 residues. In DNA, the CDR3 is TGTGCTCTTGGGGAACTGGCCCCTACGGTACTGGTAGGGTACACCGATAAACTCATCTTT. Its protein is CALGELAPTVLVGYTDKLIF.

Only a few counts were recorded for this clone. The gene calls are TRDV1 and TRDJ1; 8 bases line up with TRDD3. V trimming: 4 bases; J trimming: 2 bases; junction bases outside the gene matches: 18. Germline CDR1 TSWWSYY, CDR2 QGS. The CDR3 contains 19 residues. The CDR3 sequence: CALGVPFPFVLGDTDKLIF. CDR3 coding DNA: TGTGCTCTTGGGGTACCCTTCCCATTCGTCTTGGGGGATACCGATAAACTCATCTTT.

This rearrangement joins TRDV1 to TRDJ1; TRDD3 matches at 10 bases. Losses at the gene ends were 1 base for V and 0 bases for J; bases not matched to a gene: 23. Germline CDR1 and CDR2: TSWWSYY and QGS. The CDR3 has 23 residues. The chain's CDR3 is CALGEHRDVRNSVGDTNTDKLIF. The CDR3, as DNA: TGTGCTCTTGGGGAACACCGAGACGTACGGAATTCGGTGGGGGATACAAACACCGATAAACTCATCTTT.

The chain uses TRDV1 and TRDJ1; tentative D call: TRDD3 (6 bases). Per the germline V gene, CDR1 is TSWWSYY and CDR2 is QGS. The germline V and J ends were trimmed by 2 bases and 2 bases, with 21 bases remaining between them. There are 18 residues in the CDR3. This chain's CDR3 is CALGESRRGNHVTDKLIF. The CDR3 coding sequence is TGTGCTCTTGGGGAAAGTAGGAGGGGGAACCACGTAACCGATAAACTCATCTTT.

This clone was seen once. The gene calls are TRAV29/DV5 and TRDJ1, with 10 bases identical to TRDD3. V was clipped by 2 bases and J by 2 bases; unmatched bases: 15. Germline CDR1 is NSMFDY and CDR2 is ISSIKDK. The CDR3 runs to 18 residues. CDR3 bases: TGTGCAGCAAGGACACTTCCTACCCAACTGGGGGATACCGATAAACTCATCTTT. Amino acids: CAARTLPTQLGDTDKLIF. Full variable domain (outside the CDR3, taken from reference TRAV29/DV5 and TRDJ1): DQQVKQNSPSLSVQEGRISILNCDYTNSMFDYFLWYKKYPAEGPTFLISISSIKDKNEDGRFTVFLNKSAKHLSLHIVPSQPGDSAVYFCAARTLPTQLGDTDKLIFGKGTRVTVEP.

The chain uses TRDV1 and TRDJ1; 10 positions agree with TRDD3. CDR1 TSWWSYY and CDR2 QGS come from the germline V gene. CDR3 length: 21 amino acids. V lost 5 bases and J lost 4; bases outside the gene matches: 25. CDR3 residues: CALGPGRPTAGGYRGRDKLIF. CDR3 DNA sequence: TGTGCTCTTGGGCCAGGGCGGCCTACGGCTGGGGGATATCGGGGGCGCGATAAACTCATCTTT.

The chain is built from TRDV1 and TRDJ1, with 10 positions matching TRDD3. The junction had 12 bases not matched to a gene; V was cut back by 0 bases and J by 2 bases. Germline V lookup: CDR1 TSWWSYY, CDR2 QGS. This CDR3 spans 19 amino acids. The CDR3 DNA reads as TGTGCTCTTGGGGAACTGTCTTTTGAGGGGGATACGAATACCGATAAACTCATCTTT. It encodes CALGELSFEGDTNTDKLIF.

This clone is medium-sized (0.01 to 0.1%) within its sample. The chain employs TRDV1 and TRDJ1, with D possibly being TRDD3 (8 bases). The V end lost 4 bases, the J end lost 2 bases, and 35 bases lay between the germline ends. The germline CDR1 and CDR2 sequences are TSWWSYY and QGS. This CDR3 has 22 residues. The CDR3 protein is CALGGRKPFLSRLGETTDKLIF. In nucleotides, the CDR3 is TGTGCTCTTGGGGGAAGAAAGCCCTTCCTTTCTCGGCTGGGGGAGACAACCGATAAACTCATCTTT.

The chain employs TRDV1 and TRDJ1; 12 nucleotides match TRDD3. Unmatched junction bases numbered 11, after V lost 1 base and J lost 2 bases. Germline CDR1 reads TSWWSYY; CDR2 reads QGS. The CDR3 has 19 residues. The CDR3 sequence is CALGERLENWGILTDKLIF. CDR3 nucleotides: TGTGCTCTTGGGGAACGACTTGAGAACTGGGGGATACTTACCGATAAACTCATCTTT.

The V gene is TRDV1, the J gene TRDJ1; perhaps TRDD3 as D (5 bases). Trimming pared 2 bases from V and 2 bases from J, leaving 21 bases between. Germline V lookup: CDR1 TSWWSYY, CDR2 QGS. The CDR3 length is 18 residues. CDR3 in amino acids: CALGEGYEPPRGTDKLIF. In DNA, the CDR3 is TGTGCTCTTGGGGAAGGCTACGAACCCCCCAGGGGGACCGATAAACTCATCTTT.

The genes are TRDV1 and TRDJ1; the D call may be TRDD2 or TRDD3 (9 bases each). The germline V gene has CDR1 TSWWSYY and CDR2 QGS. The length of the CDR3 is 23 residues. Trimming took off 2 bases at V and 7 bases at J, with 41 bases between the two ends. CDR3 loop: CALGEGGSPSYLGWGIPGVKLIF. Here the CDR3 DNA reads TGTGCTCTTGGGGAAGGGGGATCACCTTCCTACCTAGGCTGGGGGATCCCCGGGGTTAAACTCATCTTT.

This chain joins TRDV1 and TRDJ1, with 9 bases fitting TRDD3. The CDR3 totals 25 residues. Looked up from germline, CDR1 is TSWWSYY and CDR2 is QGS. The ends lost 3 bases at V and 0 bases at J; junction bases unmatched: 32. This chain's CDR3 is CALGDPFYEREKYWGTTLYTDKLIF. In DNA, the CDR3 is TGTGCTCTTGGGGATCCCTTCTATGAACGGGAAAAGTACTGGGGGACCACGCTGTACACCGATAAACTCATCTTT.

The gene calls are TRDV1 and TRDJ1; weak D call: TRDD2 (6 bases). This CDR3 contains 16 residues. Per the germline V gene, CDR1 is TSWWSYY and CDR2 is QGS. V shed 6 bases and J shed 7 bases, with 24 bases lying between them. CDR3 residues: CALGSFRRLGEGKLIF. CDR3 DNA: TGTGCTCTTGGCTCCTTCCGCCGCCTGGGCGAGGGTAAACTCATCTTT.

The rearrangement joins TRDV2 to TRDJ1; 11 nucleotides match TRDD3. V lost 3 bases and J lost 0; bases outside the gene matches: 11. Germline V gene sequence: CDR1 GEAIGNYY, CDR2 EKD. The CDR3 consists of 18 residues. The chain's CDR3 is CACDFVLGDMKYTDKLIF. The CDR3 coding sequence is TGTGCCTGTGACTTCGTACTGGGGGATATGAAGTACACCGATAAACTCATCTTT.

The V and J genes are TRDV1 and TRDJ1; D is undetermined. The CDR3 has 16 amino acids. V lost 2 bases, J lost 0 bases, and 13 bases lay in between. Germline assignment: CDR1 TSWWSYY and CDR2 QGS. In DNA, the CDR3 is TGTGCTCTTGGGGAAAATAAACTCCTCCACACCGATAAACTCATCTTT. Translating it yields CALGENKLLHTDKLIF.

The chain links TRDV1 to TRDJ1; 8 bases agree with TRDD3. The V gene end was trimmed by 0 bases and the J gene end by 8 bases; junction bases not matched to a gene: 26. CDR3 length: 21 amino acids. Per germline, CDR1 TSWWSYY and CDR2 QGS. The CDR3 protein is CALGELVGSAYSGGPGGKLIF. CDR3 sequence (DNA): TGTGCTCTTGGGGAACTAGTAGGTTCTGCCTATTCTGGGGGACCGGGTGGCAAACTCATCTTT.

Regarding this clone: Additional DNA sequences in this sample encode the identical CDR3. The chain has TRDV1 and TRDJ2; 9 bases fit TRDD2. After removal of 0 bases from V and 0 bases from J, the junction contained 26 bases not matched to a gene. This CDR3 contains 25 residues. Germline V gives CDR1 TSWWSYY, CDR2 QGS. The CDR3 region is CALGELLPLPTVGIPPPALTAQLFF. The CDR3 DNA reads TGTGCTCTTGGGGAACTCCTTCCCCTTCCTACTGTAGGGATTCCTCCCCCCGCTTTGACAGCACAACTCTTCTTT.

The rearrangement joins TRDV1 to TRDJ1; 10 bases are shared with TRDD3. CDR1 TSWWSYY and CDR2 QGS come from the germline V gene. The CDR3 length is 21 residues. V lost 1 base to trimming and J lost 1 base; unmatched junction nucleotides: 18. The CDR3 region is CALGEQPSPLLLGDFTDKLIF. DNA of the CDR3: TGTGCTCTTGGGGAACAGCCTTCCCCGCTCCTACTGGGGGATTTCACCGATAAACTCATCTTT.

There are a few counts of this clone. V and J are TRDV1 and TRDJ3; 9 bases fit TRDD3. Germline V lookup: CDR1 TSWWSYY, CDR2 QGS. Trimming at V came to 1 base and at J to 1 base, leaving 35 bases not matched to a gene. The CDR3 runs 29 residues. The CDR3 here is CALGERSFSSFASQTYWGTPSWDTRQMFF. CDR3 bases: TGTGCTCTTGGGGAACGGTCTTTCTCTTCCTTCGCCTCCCAGACGTACTGGGGGACCCCGTCCTGGGACACCCGACAGATGTTTTTC.

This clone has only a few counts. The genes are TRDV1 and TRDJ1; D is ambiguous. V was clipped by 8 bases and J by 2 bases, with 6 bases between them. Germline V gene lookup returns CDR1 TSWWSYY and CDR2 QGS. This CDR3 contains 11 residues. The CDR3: CALLLTDKLIF. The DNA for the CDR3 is TGTGCTCTTCTCTTAACCGATAAACTCATCTTT.

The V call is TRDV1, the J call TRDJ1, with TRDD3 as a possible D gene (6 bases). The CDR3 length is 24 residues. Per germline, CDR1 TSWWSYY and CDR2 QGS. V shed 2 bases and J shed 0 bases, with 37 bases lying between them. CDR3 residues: CALGEYDPYLMTGPSHRYTDKLIF. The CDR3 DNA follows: TGTGCTCTTGGGGAATATGATCCCTACTTGATGACTGGGCCAAGCCATCGGTACACCGATAAACTCATCTTT.

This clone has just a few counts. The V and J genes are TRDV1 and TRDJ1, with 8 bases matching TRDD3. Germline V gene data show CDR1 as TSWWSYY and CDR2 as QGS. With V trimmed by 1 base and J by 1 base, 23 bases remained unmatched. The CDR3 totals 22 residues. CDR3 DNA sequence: TGTGCTCTTGGGGAACCGGAAAGCTTTCCGACCAACTGGGGGTCTATCACCGATAAACTCATCTTT. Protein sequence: CALGEPESFPTNWGSITDKLIF.

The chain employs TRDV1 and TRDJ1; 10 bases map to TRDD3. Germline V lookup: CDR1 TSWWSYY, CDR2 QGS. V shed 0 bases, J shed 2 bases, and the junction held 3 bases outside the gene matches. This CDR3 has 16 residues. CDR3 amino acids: CALGELKLGDTDKLIF. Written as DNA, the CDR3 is TGTGCTCTTGGGGAACTAAAACTGGGGGATACCGATAAACTCATCTTT.

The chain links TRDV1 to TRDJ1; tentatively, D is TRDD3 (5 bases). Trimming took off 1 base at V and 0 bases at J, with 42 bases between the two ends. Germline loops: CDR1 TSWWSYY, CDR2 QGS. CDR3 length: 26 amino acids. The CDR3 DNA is TGTGCTCTTGGGGAACGCGACCTCCAAAGGCTGGGTGGTACGCGGGGAAACGGCGAGAACACCGATAAACTCATCTTT. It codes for CALGERDLQRLGGTRGNGENTDKLIF.

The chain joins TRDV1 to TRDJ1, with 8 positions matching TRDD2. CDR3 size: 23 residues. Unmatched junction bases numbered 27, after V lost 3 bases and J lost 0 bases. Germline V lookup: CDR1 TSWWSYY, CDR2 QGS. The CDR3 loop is CALGDPSSYPPPGDHLYTDKLIF. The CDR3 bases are TGTGCTCTTGGGGATCCCTCTTCCTACCCTCCCCCTGGGGACCACTTGTACACCGATAAACTCATCTTT.

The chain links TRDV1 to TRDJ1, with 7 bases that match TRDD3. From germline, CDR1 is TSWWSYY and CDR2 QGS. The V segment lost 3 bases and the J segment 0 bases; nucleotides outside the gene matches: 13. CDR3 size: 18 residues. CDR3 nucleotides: TGTGCTCTTGGGGACCCAATCCCTGGGGGCCTGTACACCGATAAACTCATCTTT. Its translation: CALGDPIPGGLYTDKLIF.

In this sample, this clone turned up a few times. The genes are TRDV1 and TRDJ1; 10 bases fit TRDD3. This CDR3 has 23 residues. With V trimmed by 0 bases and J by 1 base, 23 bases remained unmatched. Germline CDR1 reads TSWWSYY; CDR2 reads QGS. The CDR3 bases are TGTGCTCTTGGGGAACTAGGCTACCCCTACCGGGGGATACGAGACAGGGCCACCGATAAACTCATCTTT. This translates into CALGELGYPYRGIRDRATDKLIF.

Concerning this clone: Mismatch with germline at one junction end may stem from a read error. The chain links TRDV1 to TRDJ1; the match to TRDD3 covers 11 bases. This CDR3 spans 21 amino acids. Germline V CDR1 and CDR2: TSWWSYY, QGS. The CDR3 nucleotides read TGTGCTCTTGGGGAACGGGCTTCCTCGTACTGGGGGATAGGGATCACCAATAAACTCATCTTT. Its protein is CALGERASSYWGIGITNKLIF.